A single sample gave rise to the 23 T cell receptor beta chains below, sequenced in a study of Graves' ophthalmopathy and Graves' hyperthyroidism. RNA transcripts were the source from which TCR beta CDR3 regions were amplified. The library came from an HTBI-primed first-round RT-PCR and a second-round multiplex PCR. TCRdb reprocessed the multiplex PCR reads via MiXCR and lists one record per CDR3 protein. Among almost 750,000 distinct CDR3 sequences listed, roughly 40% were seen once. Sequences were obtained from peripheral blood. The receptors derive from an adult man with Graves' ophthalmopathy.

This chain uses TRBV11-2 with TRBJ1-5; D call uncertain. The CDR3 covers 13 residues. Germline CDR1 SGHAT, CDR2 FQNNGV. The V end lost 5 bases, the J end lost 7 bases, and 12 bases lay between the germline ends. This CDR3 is CASSPHVGQPQHF. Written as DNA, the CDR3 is TGTGCCAGCAGCCCTCACGTCGGGCAGCCCCAGCATTTT. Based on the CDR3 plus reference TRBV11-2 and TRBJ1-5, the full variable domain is EAGVAQSPRYKIIEKRQSVAFWCNPISGHATLYWYQQILGQGPKLLIQFQNNGVVDDSQLPKDRFSAERLKGVDSTLKIQPAKLEDSAVYLCASSPHVGQPQHFGDGTRLSIL.

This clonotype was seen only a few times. The CDR3: CASRGGGESPLHF. The DNA of the CDR3 is TGTGCCAGCAGGGGAGGGGGCGAATCACCCCTCCACTTT. V usage is TRBV25-1 and J usage is TRBJ1-6, with 7 positions matching TRBD1. V shed 6 bases, J shed 10 bases, and the junction held 6 bases outside the gene matches. The germline gives CDR1 MGHDK, CDR2 SYGVNS. This CDR3 is 13 amino acids long.

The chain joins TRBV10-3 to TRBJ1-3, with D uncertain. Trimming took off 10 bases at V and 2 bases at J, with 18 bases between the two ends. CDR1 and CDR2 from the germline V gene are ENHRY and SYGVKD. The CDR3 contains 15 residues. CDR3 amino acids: CATRGSSGTGNTIYF. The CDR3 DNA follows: TGTGCCACCCGTGGGTCTTCGGGGACTGGAAACACCATATATTTT.

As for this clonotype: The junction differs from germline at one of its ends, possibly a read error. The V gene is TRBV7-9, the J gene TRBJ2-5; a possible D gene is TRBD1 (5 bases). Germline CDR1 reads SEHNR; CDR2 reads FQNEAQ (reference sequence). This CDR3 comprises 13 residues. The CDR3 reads CARSRAGQETQYF. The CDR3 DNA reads TGTGCCCGCAGCAGGGCAGGCCAAGAGACCCAGTACTTC.

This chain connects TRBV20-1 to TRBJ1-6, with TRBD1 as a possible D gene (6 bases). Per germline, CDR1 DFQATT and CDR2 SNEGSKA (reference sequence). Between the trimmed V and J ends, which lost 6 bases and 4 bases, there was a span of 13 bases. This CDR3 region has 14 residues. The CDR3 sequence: CSAQGQDYNSPLHF. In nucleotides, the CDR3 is TGCAGTGCGCAGGGGCAAGATTATAATTCACCCCTCCACTTT.

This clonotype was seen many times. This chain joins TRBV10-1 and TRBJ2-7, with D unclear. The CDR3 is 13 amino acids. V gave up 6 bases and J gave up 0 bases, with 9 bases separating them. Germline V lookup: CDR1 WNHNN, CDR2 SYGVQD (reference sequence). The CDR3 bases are TGCGCCAGCAGCCCGAACCTCTCCTACGAGCAGTACTTC. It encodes CASSPNLSYEQYF.

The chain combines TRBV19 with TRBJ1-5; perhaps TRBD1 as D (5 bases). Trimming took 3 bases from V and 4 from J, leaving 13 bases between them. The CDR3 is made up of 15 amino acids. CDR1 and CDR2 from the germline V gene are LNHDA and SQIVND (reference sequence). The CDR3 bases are TGTGCCAGTAGTATGGGAGGGGATATTAATCAGCCCCAGCATTTT. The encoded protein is CASSMGGDINQPQHF. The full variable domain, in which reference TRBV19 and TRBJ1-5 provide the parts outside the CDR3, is DGGITQSPKYLFRKEGQNVTLSCEQNLNHDAMYWYRQDPGQGLRLIYYSQIVNDFQKGDIAEGYSVSREKKESFPLTVTSAQKNPTAFYLCASSMGGDINQPQHFGDGTRLSIL.

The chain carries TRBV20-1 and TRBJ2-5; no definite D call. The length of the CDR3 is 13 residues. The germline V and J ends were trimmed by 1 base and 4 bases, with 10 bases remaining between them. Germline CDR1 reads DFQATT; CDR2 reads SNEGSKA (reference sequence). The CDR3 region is CSARVFWIETQYF. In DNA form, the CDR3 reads TGCAGTGCTAGAGTTTTCTGGATAGAGACCCAGTACTTC.

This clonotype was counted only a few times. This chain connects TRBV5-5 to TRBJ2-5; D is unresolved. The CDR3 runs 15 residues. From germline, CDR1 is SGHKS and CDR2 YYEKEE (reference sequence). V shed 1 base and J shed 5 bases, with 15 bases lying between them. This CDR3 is CASSLQPGLFETQYF. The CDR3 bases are TGTGCCAGCAGCTTGCAGCCAGGCCTATTTGAGACCCAGTACTTC.

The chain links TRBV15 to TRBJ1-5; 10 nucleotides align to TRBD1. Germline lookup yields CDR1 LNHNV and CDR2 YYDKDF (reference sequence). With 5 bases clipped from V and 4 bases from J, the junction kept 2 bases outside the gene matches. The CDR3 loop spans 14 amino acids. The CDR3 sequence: CATSPDRGNQPQHF. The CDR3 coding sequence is TGTGCCACCAGCCCGGACAGGGGGAATCAGCCCCAGCATTTT.

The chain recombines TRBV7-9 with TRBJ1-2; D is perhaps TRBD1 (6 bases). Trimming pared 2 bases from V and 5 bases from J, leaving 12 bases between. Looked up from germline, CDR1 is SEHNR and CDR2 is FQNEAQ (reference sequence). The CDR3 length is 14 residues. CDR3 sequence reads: CASSLIQGLYGYTF. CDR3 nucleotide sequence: TGTGCCAGCAGCTTAATACAGGGTCTTTATGGCTACACCTTC.

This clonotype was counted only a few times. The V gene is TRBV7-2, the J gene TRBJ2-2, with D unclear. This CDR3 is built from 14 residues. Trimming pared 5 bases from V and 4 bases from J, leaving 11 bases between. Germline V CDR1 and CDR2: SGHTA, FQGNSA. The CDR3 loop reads CASSPDTGTGELFF. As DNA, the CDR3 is TGTGCCAGCAGCCCAGATACGGGCACCGGGGAGCTGTTTTTT.

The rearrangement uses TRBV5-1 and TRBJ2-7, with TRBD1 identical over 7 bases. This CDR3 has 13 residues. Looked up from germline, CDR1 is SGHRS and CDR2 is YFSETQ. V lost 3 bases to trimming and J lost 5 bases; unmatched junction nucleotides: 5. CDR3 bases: TGCGCCAGCAGCTCAGACAGGGTCGACGAGCAGTACTTC. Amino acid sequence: CASSSDRVDEQYF.

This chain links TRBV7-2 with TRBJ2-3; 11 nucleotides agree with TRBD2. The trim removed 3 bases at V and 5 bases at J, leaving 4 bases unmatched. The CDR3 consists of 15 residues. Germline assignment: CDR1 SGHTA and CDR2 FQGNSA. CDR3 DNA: TGTGCCAGCAGCTTTACTAGCGGGGGCGGAGATACGCAGTATTTT. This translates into CASSFTSGGGDTQYF.

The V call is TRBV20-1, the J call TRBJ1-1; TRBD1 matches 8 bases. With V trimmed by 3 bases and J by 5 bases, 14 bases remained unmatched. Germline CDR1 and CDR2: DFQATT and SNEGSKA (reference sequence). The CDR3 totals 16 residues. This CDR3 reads CSASQGAGGGGTEAFF. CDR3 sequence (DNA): TGCAGTGCTAGTCAGGGGGCAGGGGGCGGTGGGACTGAAGCTTTCTTT.

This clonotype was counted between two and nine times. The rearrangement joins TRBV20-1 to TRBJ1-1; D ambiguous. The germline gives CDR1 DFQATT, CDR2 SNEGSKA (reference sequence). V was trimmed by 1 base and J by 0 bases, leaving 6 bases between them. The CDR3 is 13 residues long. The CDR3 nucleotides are TGCAGTGCTAGAGGCGTCATGAACACTGAAGCTTTCTTT. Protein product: CSARGVMNTEAFF.

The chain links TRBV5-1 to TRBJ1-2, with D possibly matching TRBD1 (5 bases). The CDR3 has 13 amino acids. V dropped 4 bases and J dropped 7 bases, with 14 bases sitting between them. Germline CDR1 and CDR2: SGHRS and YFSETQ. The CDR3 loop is CASSRSDSFGYTF. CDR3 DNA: TGCGCCAGCAGCCGTAGCGACAGTTTTGGCTACACCTTC.

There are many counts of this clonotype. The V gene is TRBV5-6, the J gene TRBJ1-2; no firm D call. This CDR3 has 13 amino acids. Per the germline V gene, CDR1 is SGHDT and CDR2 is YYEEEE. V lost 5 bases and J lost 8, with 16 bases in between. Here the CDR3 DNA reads TGTGCCAGCAGTCTCGGGCTCCTGGGAGGCTACACCTTC. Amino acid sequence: CASSLGLLGGYTF.

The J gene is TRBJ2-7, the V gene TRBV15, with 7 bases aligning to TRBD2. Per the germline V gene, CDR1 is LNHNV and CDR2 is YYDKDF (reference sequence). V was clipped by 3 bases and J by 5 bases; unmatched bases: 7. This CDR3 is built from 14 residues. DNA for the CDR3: TGTGCCACCAGCAGGGGGGTTGGGGGGGACGAGCAGTACTTC. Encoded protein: CATSRGVGGDEQYF.

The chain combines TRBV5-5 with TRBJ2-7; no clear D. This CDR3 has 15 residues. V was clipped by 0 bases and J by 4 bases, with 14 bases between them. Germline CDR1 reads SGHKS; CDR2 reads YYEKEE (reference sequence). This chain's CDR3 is CASSLEPVIPYEQYF. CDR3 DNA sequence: TGTGCCAGCAGCTTGGAACCGGTTATTCCGTACGAGCAGTACTTC.

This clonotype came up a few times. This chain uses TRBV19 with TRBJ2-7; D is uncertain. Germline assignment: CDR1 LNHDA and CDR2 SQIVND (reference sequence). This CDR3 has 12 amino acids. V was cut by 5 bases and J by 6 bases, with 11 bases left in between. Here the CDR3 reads CASSFDTTEQYF. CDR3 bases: TGTGCCAGTAGTTTCGACACTACCGAGCAGTACTTC.

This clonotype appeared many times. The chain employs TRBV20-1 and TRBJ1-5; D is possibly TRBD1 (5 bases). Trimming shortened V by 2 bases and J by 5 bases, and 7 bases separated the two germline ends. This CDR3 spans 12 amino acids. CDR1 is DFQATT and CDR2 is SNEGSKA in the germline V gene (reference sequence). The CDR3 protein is CSARQGDQPQHF. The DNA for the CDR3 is TGCAGTGCTAGACAGGGTGATCAGCCCCAGCATTTT.

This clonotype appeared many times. CDR3 loop: CSVVPSGSYEQYF. In DNA, the CDR3 is TGCAGCGTTGTGCCTAGCGGGTCGTACGAGCAGTACTTC. The chain is built from TRBV29-1 and TRBJ2-7, with TRBD2 matching 8 bases. The CDR3 loop spans 13 amino acids. Unmatched junction bases numbered 6, after V lost 4 bases and J lost 4 bases. Germline-derived CDR1 and CDR2 are SQVTM and ANQGSEA.